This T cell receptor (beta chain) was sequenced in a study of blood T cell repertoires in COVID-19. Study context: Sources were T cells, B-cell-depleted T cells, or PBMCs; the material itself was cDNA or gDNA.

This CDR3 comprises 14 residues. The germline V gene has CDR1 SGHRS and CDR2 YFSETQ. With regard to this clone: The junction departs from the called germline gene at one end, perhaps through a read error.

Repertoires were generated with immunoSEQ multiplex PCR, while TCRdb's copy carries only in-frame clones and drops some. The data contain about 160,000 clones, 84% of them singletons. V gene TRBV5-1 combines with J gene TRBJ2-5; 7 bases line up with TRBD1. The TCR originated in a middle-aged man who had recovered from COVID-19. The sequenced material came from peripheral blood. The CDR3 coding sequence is TGCGCCAGCAGTTTGGACAGGAACCAAGAGACCCAGTACTTC. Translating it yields CASSLDRNQETQYF.